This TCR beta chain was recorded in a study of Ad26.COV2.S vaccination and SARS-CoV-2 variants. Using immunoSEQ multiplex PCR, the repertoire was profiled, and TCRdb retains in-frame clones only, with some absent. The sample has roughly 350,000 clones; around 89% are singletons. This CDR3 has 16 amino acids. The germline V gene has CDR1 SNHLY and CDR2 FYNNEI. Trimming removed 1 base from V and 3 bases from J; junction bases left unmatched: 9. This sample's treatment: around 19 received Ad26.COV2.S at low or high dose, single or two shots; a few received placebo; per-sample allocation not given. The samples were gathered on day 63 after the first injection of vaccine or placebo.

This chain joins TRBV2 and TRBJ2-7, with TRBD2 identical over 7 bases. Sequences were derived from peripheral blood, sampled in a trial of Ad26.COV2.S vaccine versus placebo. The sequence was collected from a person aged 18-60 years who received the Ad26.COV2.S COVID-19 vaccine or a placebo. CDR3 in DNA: TGTGCCAGCAGTGAAGTGGGGGGGAGCCACCTCTACGAGCAGTACTTC. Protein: CASSEVGGSHLYEQYF.